This TCR beta chain was recovered during a study of blood T cells in healthy people across ages. Study-wide background: Per two T cells, template switching captured roughly one barcoded beta molecule. General study findings and limits: Unsorted PBMC input precluded a conclusive naive versus antigen-experienced comparison.

On this clonotype: Its antigen remains unidentified.

Per the germline V gene, CDR1 is MGHRA and CDR2 is YSYEKL. CDR3 length equals 14 residues. With V trimmed by 0 bases and J by 8 bases, 4 bases remained unmatched. A second PCR, run for roughly 7 to 11 cycles, used a sample-barcoded 5' primer plus a J-beta primer mix. TCRdb re-analysed the 5' RACE reads in MiXCR, keeping a single row per CDR3 protein. The table shows over 1,500,000 distinct CDR3 sequences, with about 49% occurring only once. The chain combines TRBV4-1 with TRBJ1-2, with TRBD1 matching 9 bases. The clonotype was recovered from a woman aged 40-49 years in good health. The sequencing input was blood. In DNA, the CDR3 is TGCGCCAGCAGCCAAGAGGGGACAGGGAGGGGCTACACCTTC. Its protein product is CASSQEGTGRGYTF.